A single sample is the source of the 29 T cell receptor beta chains below, sequenced in a study of cytomegalovirus exposure and HLA in healthy donors. The PCR was carried out with 60 Vbeta primers and 13 Jbeta primers. Repertoires were generated with immunoSEQ multiplex PCR, while TCRdb's copy carries only in-frame clones and drops some. Here the sample spans roughly 90,000 clones, approximately 90% being singletons. Sequenced sample: PBMCs. The receptors originated from a man younger than 35 in good health and CMV-seronegative.

The J gene is TRBJ1-3, the V gene TRBV7-9; no clear D. CDR1 SEHNR and CDR2 FQNEAQ come from the germline V gene (reference sequence). The CDR3 covers 16 residues. V was pared by 3 bases and J by 0 bases, with 12 bases between. CDR3 protein: CASSFTQSNSGNTIYF. CDR3 nucleotide sequence: TGTGCCAGCAGCTTCACACAGTCCAACTCTGGAAACACCATATATTTT.

This chain joins TRBV6-1 and TRBJ2-6; TRBD1 is a possible D gene (6 bases). The CDR3 spans 16 residues. Germline lookup yields CDR1 MNHNS and CDR2 SASEGT. The V end lost 4 bases, the J end lost 3 bases, and 13 bases lay between the germline ends. The CDR3 loop reads CASSVQGGDGANVLTF. The CDR3 region has the DNA TGTGCCAGCAGTGTTCAAGGGGGTGATGGGGCCAACGTCCTGACTTTC.

Concerning this clone: A junction boundary mismatches the germline segment, possibly from a read error. The V call is TRBV7-7, the J call TRBJ2-5; TRBD1 matches at 9 bases. Germline assignment: CDR1 SSHAT and CDR2 FNYEAQ (reference sequence). This CDR3 is 15 amino acids long. The CDR3 DNA follows: TGTGCTAGCAGCCCTACAGGGGGCAGAGGGGAGACCCAGTACTTC. Translating gives CASSPTGGRGETQYF.

The V call is TRBV19, the J call TRBJ1-1, with 7 bases that match TRBD1. The V and J ends lost 3 bases and 3 bases, in that order; junction bases with no gene match: 10. The CDR3 runs to 16 residues. Germline-derived CDR1 and CDR2 are LNHDA and SQIVND (reference sequence). CDR3 amino acids: CASSIFRQGQDTEAFF. DNA for the CDR3: TGTGCCAGTAGTATTTTCCGACAGGGTCAGGACACTGAAGCTTTCTTT.

This chain joins TRBV28 and TRBJ2-1; 10 bases agree with TRBD2. CDR1 MDHEN and CDR2 SYDVKM come from the germline V gene. V lost 4 bases to trimming and J lost 3 bases; unmatched junction nucleotides: 3. The CDR3 is 15 amino acids. CDR3 coding DNA: TGTGCCAGCAGTTCTAGCGGGAGAGTCTACAATGAGCAGTTCTTC. The encoded protein is CASSSSGRVYNEQFF. Full variable domain (outside the CDR3, taken from reference TRBV28 and TRBJ2-1): DVKVTQSSRYLVKRTGEKVFLECVQDMDHENMFWYRQDPGLGLRLIYFSYDVKMKEKGDIPEGYSVSREKKERFSLILESASTNQTSMYLCASSSSGRVYNEQFFGPGTRLTVL.

This clone was observed a single time. The V gene is TRBV7-2, the J gene TRBJ1-1; D uncertain. Germline V gives CDR1 SGHTA, CDR2 FQGNSA. This CDR3 has 13 residues. V lost 2 bases to trimming and J lost 0 bases, with 4 bases between them. Here the CDR3 DNA reads TGTGCCAGCAGCTTACTTGTGAACACTGAAGCTTTCTTT. Encoded protein: CASSLLVNTEAFF.

This chain links TRBV9 with TRBJ2-2; 7 nucleotides line up with TRBD1. V shed 1 base, J shed 2 bases, and the junction held 8 bases outside the gene matches. Germline values: CDR1 SGDLS, CDR2 YYNGEE. The CDR3 consists of 17 residues. The CDR3 nucleotides are TGTGCCAGCAGCGTATTATCGGGACAGCTCAACACCGGGGAGCTGTTTTTT. The encoded protein is CASSVLSGQLNTGELFF.

This clone was recorded once. The gene calls are TRBV7-6 and TRBJ2-5, with TRBD2 matching over 10 bases. Germline trimming cut 5 bases from V and 4 bases from J; bases unmatched to any gene: 7. The length of the CDR3 is 15 residues. Germline assignment: CDR1 SGHVS and CDR2 FNYEAQ. The DNA of the CDR3 is TGTGCCAGCAGCATCCTAGCGGGAGCGGCAGAGACCCAGTACTTC. Protein sequence: CASSILAGAAETQYF. The full variable domain, its missing parts supplied by reference TRBV7-6 and TRBJ2-5, is GAGVSQSPRYKVTKRGQDVALRCDPISGHVSLYWYRQALGQGPEFLTYFNYEAQQDKSGLPNDRFSAERPEGSISTLTIQRTEQRDSAMYRCASSILAGAAETQYFGPGTRLLVL.

The chain employs TRBV6-1 and TRBJ1-5, with D possibly TRBD1 on 6 matching bases. Trimming took 2 bases from V and 6 from J, leaving 11 bases between them. The CDR3 totals 14 residues. CDR1 MNHNS and CDR2 SASEGT come from the germline V gene. CDR3 amino acids: CASSEFGGGQPQHF. The CDR3 DNA reads TGTGCCAGCAGTGAATTTGGGGGCGGTCAGCCCCAGCATTTT.

The V call is TRBV9, the J call TRBJ2-3; TRBD2 matches 15 bases. Trimming removed 4 bases from V and 5 bases from J; junction bases left unmatched: 17. There are 20 residues in the CDR3. Germline CDR1 SGDLS, CDR2 YYNGEE. The CDR3 DNA is TGTGCCAGCAGCTTTGGACTAGCGGGAGGGCTGCGGTCCCCGGGAGATACGCAGTATTTT. Protein product: CASSFGLAGGLRSPGDTQYF.

This clone was seen a single time. This chain joins TRBV6-5 and TRBJ2-3; possible D gene TRBD1, 6 bases. The CDR3 is 14 amino acids. V gave up 6 bases and J gave up 2 bases, with 12 bases separating them. Germline CDR1 and CDR2: MNHEY and SVGAGI. The chain's CDR3 is CASSQGRYTDTQYF. CDR3 nucleotides: TGTGCCAGCAGCCAGGGGCGGTACACAGATACGCAGTATTTT.

CDR3 DNA: TGTGCCACCAGCAGAGACCTAGACTCCTACAATGAGCAGTTCTTC. Translating gives CATSRDLDSYNEQFF. The rearrangement joins TRBV15 to TRBJ2-1, with D hard to call. V lost 0 bases, J lost 0 bases, and 6 bases lay in between. The germline CDR1 and CDR2 sequences are LNHNV and YYDKDF (reference sequence). CDR3 length: 15 amino acids.

The chain employs TRBV5-6 and TRBJ2-7, with 8 bases fitting TRBD2. The CDR3 has 15 amino acids. The germline CDR1 and CDR2 sequences are SGHDT and YYEEEE. With V trimmed by 0 bases and J by 1 base, 3 bases remained unmatched. In DNA, the CDR3 is TGTGCCAGCAGCTTGGGACTAGCGCCATCCTACGAGCAGTACTTC. Protein product: CASSLGLAPSYEQYF.

This clone was picked up one time. The V call is TRBV5-4, the J call TRBJ2-3, with D maybe TRBD2 (6 bases). Germline CDR1 and CDR2: SGHNT and YYREEE (reference sequence). V dropped 9 bases and J dropped 0 bases, with 14 bases sitting between them. CDR3 length equals 14 residues. CDR3 in DNA: TGTGCCACAACGCGGGATCCTAGCACAGATACGCAGTATTTT. Translation gives CATTRDPSTDTQYF.

The chain couples TRBV28 to TRBJ2-7; D may be TRBD1 (6 bases). Trimming pared 1 base from V and 6 bases from J, leaving 10 bases between. CDR3 length: 13 amino acids. Germline V gene sequence: CDR1 MDHEN, CDR2 SYDVKM. DNA for the CDR3: TGTGCCAGCAGTTTATCCGGGACAACCGAGCAGTACTTC. Its protein is CASSLSGTTEQYF.

This clone was counted once. The V and J genes are TRBV30 and TRBJ2-1, with TRBD1 identical over 7 bases. Germline assignment: CDR1 GTSNPN and CDR2 SVGIG (reference sequence). The CDR3 spans 13 residues. V gave up 5 bases and J gave up 7 bases; unmatched junction bases: 8. The CDR3 here is CAWGRQGGNEQFF. The CDR3 DNA is TGTGCCTGGGGCCGACAGGGCGGAAATGAGCAGTTCTTC.

V usage is TRBV28 and J usage is TRBJ2-3, with TRBD2 matching over 9 bases. CDR1 is MDHEN, CDR2 SYDVKM, per germline. V shed 6 bases and J 3 bases; nucleotides not matched to a gene: 7. The CDR3 runs to 15 residues. As DNA, the CDR3 is TGTGCCAGCAGGACTAGCGGAGGTGGGACAGATACGCAGTATTTT. This gives the protein CASRTSGGGTDTQYF.

This chain connects TRBV18 to TRBJ2-1; 9 bases are shared with TRBD2. This CDR3 has 16 residues. Germline values: CDR1 KGHSH, CDR2 LQKENI. With 3 bases clipped from V and 5 bases from J, the junction kept 8 bases outside the gene matches. CDR3 amino acids: CASSPLTSGPDNEQFF. CDR3 bases: TGTGCCAGCTCACCCTTGACTAGCGGCCCCGACAATGAGCAGTTCTTC.

About this clone itself: Germline is not matched at one junction end, which may reflect a read error. The chain joins TRBV7-9 to TRBJ1-1, with TRBD1 matching over 9 bases. The CDR3 length is 13 residues. Germline assignment: CDR1 SEHNR and CDR2 FQNEAQ (reference sequence). The CDR3 protein is CSSSRGQGFEAFF. The DNA for the CDR3 is TGTTCCAGCAGCCGGGGACAGGGCTTTGAAGCTTTCTTT. The whole variable domain, filled in from reference TRBV7-9 and TRBJ1-1, reads DTGVSQNPRHKITKRGQNVTFRCDPISEHNRLYWYRQTLGQGPEFLTYFQNEAQLEKSRLLSDRFSAERPKGSFSTLEIQRTEQGDSAMYLCSSSRGQGFEAFFGQGTRLTVV.

The V call is TRBV27, the J call TRBJ2-7, with a possible D match to TRBD2 (6 bases). Per the germline V gene, CDR1 is MNHEY and CDR2 is SMNVEV (reference sequence). The V gene lost 2 bases and the J gene lost 4 bases, with 12 bases spanning the gap. The CDR3 runs 14 residues. CDR3 region: CASSLGPAGYEQYF. The CDR3 nucleotides are TGTGCCAGCAGTTTAGGGCCCGCGGGGTACGAGCAGTACTTC.

V and J are TRBV4-2 and TRBJ1-2; TRBD1 agrees at 8 bases. The V gene's germline CDR1 is LGHNA and CDR2 YNFKEQ. CDR3 length equals 17 residues. The V gene end was trimmed by 0 bases and the J gene end by 7 bases; junction bases not matched to a gene: 13. DNA of the CDR3: TGTGCCAGCAGCCAAGAAGGGAGGGGACAGGCCGGTCGTGGCTACACCTTC. It yields the protein CASSQEGRGQAGRGYTF.

This chain connects TRBV7-6 to TRBJ1-6; TRBD1 matches 9 bases. Germline V gene sequence: CDR1 SGHVS, CDR2 FNYEAQ. Germline trimming cut 5 bases from V and 7 bases from J; bases unmatched to any gene: 3. The CDR3 length is 14 residues. The CDR3 is CASSTGTGNSPLHF. In DNA, the CDR3 is TGTGCCAGCAGCACCGGGACAGGGAATTCACCCCTCCACTTT.

The CDR3 bases are TGTGCCAGCAGCTTACTATTCCGAGCCGGGACTAGCGGGACGGGTGAGCAGTTCTTC. This gives the protein CASSLLFRAGTSGTGEQFF. The V call is TRBV5-6, the J call TRBJ2-1, with 13 bases lining up with TRBD2. The germline V gene has CDR1 SGHDT and CDR2 YYEEEE. The length of the CDR3 is 19 residues. With V trimmed by 2 bases and J by 9 bases, 17 bases remained unmatched.

The chain couples TRBV4-2 to TRBJ1-6; D is possibly TRBD1 (5 bases). The length of the CDR3 is 16 residues. Germline values: CDR1 LGHNA, CDR2 YNFKEQ. V was cut by 0 bases and J by 7 bases, with 13 bases left in between. CDR3 amino acids: CASSQDAGNRNSPLHF. In DNA form, the CDR3 reads TGTGCCAGCAGCCAAGATGCAGGGAACAGGAATTCACCCCTCCACTTT.

The chain employs TRBV4-3 and TRBJ1-4; D may be TRBD1 (5 bases). Germline CDR1 reads LGHNA; CDR2 reads YSLEER. CDR3 length equals 19 residues. Trimming shortened V by 4 bases and J by 6 bases, and 27 bases separated the two germline ends. The CDR3 protein is CASSPSPRGAGGGHEKLFF. Here the CDR3 DNA reads TGCGCCAGCAGCCCCAGCCCCCGCGGCGCAGGCGGGGGACATGAAAAACTGTTTTTT.

The V call is TRBV5-1, the J call TRBJ2-5, with D perhaps TRBD2 (6 bases). Trimming took off 0 bases at V and 5 bases at J, with 8 bases between the two ends. Germline assignment: CDR1 SGHRS and CDR2 YFSETQ. The CDR3 sequence is 13 residues long. The CDR3, as DNA: TGCGCCAGCAGCTTGGAAGGAGGGGAGACCCAGTACTTC. This sequence encodes CASSLEGGETQYF.

In the case of this clone: In the same sample, other DNA sequences code for this CDR3. The gene calls are TRBV19 and TRBJ1-4; 7 bases align to TRBD1. The CDR3 consists of 16 residues. Germline CDR1 and CDR2: LNHDA and SQIVND (reference sequence). V lost 5 bases to trimming and J lost 5 bases; unmatched junction nucleotides: 11. CDR3 nucleotide sequence: TGTGCCAGTAGTCCGCGTCCATCGGGACAGAATGAAAAACTGTTTTTT. Encoded protein: CASSPRPSGQNEKLFF. Full variable domain (remainder filled in from reference TRBV19 and TRBJ1-4): DGGITQSPKYLFRKEGQNVTLSCEQNLNHDAMYWYRQDPGQGLRLIYYSQIVNDFQKGDIAEGYSVSREKKESFPLTVTSAQKNPTAFYLCASSPRPSGQNEKLFFGSGTQLSVL.

This chain joins TRBV2 and TRBJ2-2; TRBD2 matches at 9 bases. J gave up 6 bases and V 8 bases, and 7 bases lay outside the gene matches. This CDR3 is 14 amino acids long. Germline loops: CDR1 SNHLY, CDR2 FYNNEI. The CDR3 DNA sequence: TGTGCCAGCGGCGGGAGGGAATGGGCCGGGGAGCTGTTTTTT. Amino acid sequence: CASGGREWAGELFF.

The chain couples TRBV7-2 to TRBJ2-5, with TRBD1 matching 9 bases. The CDR3 runs 14 residues. V was pared by 7 bases and J by 5 bases, with 8 bases of the junction left unmatched. The germline V gene encodes CDR1 SGHTA and CDR2 FQGNSA. CDR3 coding DNA: TGTGCCAGCACTCACAGGGGGCTGGGGGAGACCCAGTACTTC. As protein: CASTHRGLGETQYF.